These T cell receptor beta chains were read from a single sample in a study of technical replicates of blood from a handful of donors. This table comes from immunoSEQ multiplex PCR, and its TCRdb copy is limited to in-frame clones, with some not included. The data show about 44,000 clones, with over 95% seen just once and about 0.38% held by the top ten. Sequencing was carried out using T cells isolated from PBMCs. All receptors come from a human donor in good health. Both conserved end residues are trimmed from each CDR3.

v_call	j_call	cdr3_aa
TRBV10-3	TRBJ2-1	AISEGGDEQF
TRBV6-1	TRBJ1-3	ASSAGTGFGNTIY
TRBV5-6	TRBJ2-1	ASIWTRTWGDEQF
TRBV5-1	TRBJ2-7	ASSIDSYEQY
TRBV7-6	TRBJ2-3	ASSLAGADTQY
TRBV9	TRBJ2-1	ASSAAGLPYNEQF
TRBV18	TRBJ1-5	ASSPPGQGDQPQH
TRBV18	TRBJ1-2	ASSPLLVNGYT
TRBV28	TRBJ2-7	ASGFGGTDAYEQY
TRBV7-3	TRBJ1-2	ASSLGAMDYGYT
TRBV4-1	TRBJ1-2	ASSPGQGGYGYT
TRBV7-6	TRBJ2-2	ASSQRGLANTGELF
TRBV7-9	TRBJ1-1	ASSFLPSNTEAF
TRBV10-3	TRBJ2-1	AISESGGSFNEQF
TRBV19	TRBJ1-5	ASSRGQPQH